These T cell receptor beta chains were read from a single sample in a study of shared clonotypes between healthy human individuals. Clones were sequenced by immunoSEQ multiplex PCR, and TCRdb holds only the in-frame ones, with some missing. This repertoire shows 850,000 to 1,100,000 clones, roughly 77% found once; its top ten account for roughly 0.83%. Sequencing was performed on memory CD4+ T cells from PBMCs. The receptors were gathered from a man aged 18 to 29 in good health. Some clones in this sample may be carry-over from other donors' samples. Both conserved end residues are trimmed from each CDR3. Fields, in order: V gene, clone size, J gene, CDR3 protein. The size entry is marked missing in some rows and otherwise reads once, few, many or a size class.

>TRBV5-4|once|TRBJ2-5
ASSPWMGETQY
>TRBV5-1|NA|TRBJ2-2
ASSLETRGANTGELF
>TRBV5-1|NA|TRBJ1-2
ASSLTALGPKYGYT
>TRBV10-3|NA|NA
AIGVASGRLYEQY
>TRBV28|NA|TRBJ2-3
ASSPSSGFSDTQY
>TRBV18|few|TRBJ1-5
ASSPQTGMDQPQH
>TRBV19|once|TRBJ2-2
ASSGQGALHTGELF
>TRBV28|NA|TRBJ1-2
ASSSGENYGYT
>TRBV5-8|NA|TRBJ2-1
ASSRTRDNEQF
>TRBV25-1|many|TRBJ1-3
ASSESAPPGNTIY
>TRBV10-1|NA|TRBJ2-5
ASSAQIQETQY
>TRBV25-1|NA|TRBJ1-2
ASSDRAGPYGYT
>TRBV5-1|few|TRBJ2-3
ASSLATIDTQY
>TRBV28|NA|TRBJ1-2
ASSSRGFYGYT
>TRBV30|NA|TRBJ2-6
AWSQANVLT
>TRBV6-1|NA|TRBJ1-5
ASSEAGNQPQH
>TRBV7-9|many|TRBJ2-1
ASSQGDYAGSKRGEQF
>TRBV7-2|NA|TRBJ2-4
ASSLDAGIENIQY
>TRBV29-1|NA|TRBJ2-3
SVVGASTDTQY
>TRBV9|once|TRBJ2-2
ASSVAGTNTGELF
>TRBV7-2|NA|TRBJ2-3
ASSLYGGRGTDTQY
>TRBV5-1|NA|TRBJ2-2
ASISVAGGNAGELF
>TRBV5-4|few|TRBJ1-1
ASSQGQVNTEAF
>TRBV28|few|TRBJ1-2
ASRRTLQGAGGYT
>TRBV7-7|NA|TRBJ2-1
ASSPGVAGFNEQF
>TRBV7-2|NA|TRBJ2-5
ASSHPRHLTSGGPETQY
>TRBV27|NA|TRBJ1-2
ASSLRGGYGYT